This T cell receptor beta chain is drawn from a study of spatial heterogeneity in lung cancer. This clonotype came up many times. What it binds is unknown. From the 5' RACE reads, TCRdb called clonotypes with MiXCR, one entry per CDR3 protein. Found here are 25,000 to 30,000 distinct CDR3 sequences, 7.1% of them singletons; the top ten hold about 25%. The CDR3 covers 15 residues. The germline V gene encodes CDR1 SNHLY and CDR2 FYNNEI. V dropped 6 bases and J dropped 0 bases, with 11 bases sitting between them. Study-level findings and limits: For expanded intratumoral alpha and beta TCRs, counts tracked tumor mutation counts. Coverage of tumor T cells, by estimate, reached 6.5% to 8% for alpha chains and about 13% for beta chains.

Time point: sample taken at primary tumor resection. The approximately 70 donors had untreated early-stage non-small cell lung cancer. Extraction of whole RNA from tumor, nontumor lung or frozen PBMC preceded unsorted sequencing. The chain employs TRBV2 and TRBJ2-2; no reliable D call. This TCR was recovered from a male donor with early-stage non-small cell lung cancer. Source: lung tumor tissue, taken at surgery. The CDR3 nucleotides are TGTGCCAGCAGGTGGTCAGCAGCGAACACCGGGGAGCTGTTTTTT. Its translation is CASRWSAANTGELFF.